This T cell receptor (beta chain) was documented in a study of blood T cell repertoires in COVID-19. On the study more broadly: PBMCs, B-cell-depleted T cells, or T cells provided the cDNA or gDNA that made up the material.

The CDR3 spans 13 residues. Germline lookup yields CDR1 SGHTA and CDR2 FQGTGA. V lost 3 bases and J lost 7, with 12 bases in between. Original data processing: Reference gene primer amplification gave nucleated cell count estimates. TCRdb keeps only in-frame clones here, not all; method: immunoSEQ multiplex PCR. V and J calls and clone size follow that table, whereas D and trimming were derived from the DNA. The sample has some 180,000 clones, around 76% seen once. Input material: peripheral blood. The sequence derives from a woman in her forties or fifties with active or convalescent COVID-19. The chain has TRBV7-3 and TRBJ2-5; D not certain. The DNA of the CDR3 is TGTGCCAGCAGCTTCTCCGCCGGCGGGACCCAGTACTTC. Translation gives CASSFSAGGTQYF.